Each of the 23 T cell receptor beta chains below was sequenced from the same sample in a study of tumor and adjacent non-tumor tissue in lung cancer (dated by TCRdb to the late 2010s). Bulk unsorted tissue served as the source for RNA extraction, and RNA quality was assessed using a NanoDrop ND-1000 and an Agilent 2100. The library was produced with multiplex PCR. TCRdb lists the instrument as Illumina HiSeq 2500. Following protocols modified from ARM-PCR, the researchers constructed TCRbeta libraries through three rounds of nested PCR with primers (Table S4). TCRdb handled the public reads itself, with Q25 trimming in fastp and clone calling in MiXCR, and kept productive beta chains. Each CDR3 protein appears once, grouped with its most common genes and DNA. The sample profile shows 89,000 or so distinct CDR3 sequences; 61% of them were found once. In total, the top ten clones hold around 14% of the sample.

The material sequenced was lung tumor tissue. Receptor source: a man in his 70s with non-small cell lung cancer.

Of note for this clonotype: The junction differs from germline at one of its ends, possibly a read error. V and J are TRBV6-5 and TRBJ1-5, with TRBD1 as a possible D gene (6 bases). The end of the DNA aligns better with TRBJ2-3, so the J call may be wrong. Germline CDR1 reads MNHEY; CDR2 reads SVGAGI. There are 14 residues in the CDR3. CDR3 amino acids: CTSSSLDSRQPQYF. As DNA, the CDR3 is TGTACCAGCAGTTCCCTGGACAGTCGTCAGCCCCAGTATTTT.

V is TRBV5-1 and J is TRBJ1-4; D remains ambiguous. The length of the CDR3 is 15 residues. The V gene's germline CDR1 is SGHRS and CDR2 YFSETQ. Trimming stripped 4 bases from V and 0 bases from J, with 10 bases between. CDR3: CASSHVGATNEKLFF. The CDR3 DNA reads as TGCGCCAGCAGCCACGTGGGCGCAACTAATGAAAAACTGTTTTTT. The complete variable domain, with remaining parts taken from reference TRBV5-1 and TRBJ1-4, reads KAGVTQTPRYLIKTRGQQVTLSCSPISGHRSVSWYQQTPGQGLQFLFEYFSETQRNKGNFPGRFSGRQFSNSRSEMNVSTLELGDSALYLCASSHVGATNEKLFFGSGTQLSVL.

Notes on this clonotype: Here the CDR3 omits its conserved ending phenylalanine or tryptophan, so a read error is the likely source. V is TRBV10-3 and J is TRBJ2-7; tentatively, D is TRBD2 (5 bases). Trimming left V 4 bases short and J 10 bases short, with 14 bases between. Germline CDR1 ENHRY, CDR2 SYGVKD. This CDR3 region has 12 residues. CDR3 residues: CAISAGKEGQYL. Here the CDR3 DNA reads TGTGCCATCAGTGCCGGTAAAGAGGGTCAGTACTTA.

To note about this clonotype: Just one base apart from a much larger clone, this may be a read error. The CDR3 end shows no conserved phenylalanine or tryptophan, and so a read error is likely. The CDR3, as DNA: TGTGCCAGCATCCGGGCCCATGAGCAGTTCTCC. Its translation is CASIRAHEQFS. The V and J genes are TRBV6-1 and TRBJ2-1; D not certain. From germline, CDR1 is MNHNS and CDR2 SASEGT. The CDR3 has 11 amino acids. The V end was cut by 7 bases, the J end by 8 bases, with 9 bases between.

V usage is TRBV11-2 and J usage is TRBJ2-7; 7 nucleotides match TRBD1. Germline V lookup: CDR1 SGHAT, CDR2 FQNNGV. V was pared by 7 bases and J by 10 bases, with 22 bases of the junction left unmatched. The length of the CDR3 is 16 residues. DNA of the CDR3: TGTGCCAGCAAACCTAGCCTAGGGACAGTGGTACGCGAACAGTACTTC. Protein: CASKPSLGTVVREQYF.

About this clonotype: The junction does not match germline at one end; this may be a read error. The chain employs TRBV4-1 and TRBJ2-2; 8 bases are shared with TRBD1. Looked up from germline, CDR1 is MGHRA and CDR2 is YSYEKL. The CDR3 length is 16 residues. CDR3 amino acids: CASSPRSGGYTRELFF. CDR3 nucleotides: TGCGCCAGCAGCCCGCGGTCAGGGGGCTACACCCGGGAGCTGTTTTTT.

CDR3 loop: CASSLGGSGRYSEQFF. The CDR3 nucleotides are TGTGCCAGCAGCTTAGGAGGTAGCGGGAGGTATAGTGAGCAGTTCTTC. V usage is TRBV11-2 and J usage is TRBJ2-1; 10 bases fit TRBD2. V was clipped by 1 base and J by 9 bases; unmatched bases: 9. In germline, CDR1 is SGHAT, CDR2 FQNNGV. The CDR3 has 16 amino acids.

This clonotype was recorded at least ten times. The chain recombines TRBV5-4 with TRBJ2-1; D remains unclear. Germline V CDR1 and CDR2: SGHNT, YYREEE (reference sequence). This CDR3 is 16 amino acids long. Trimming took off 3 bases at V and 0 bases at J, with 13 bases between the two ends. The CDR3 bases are TGTGCCAGCAGCTCCATATATAGTAACTCCTACAATGAGCAGTTCTTC. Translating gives CASSSIYSNSYNEQFF.

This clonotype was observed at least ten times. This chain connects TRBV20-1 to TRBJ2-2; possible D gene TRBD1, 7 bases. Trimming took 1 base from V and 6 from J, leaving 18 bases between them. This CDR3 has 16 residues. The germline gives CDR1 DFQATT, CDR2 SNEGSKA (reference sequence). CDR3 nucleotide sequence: TGCAGTGCTAGAGGGACAGGCGGGGTCCGCGCCGGGGAGCTGTTTTTT. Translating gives CSARGTGGVRAGELFF.

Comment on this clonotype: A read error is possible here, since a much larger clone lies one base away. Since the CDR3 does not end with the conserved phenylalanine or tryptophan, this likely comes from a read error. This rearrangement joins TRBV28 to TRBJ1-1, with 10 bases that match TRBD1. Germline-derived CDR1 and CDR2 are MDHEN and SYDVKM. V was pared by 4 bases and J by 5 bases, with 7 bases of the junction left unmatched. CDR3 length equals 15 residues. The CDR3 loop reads CASSSPGTGVTEAFS. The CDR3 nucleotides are TGTGCCAGCAGTTCCCCCGGGACAGGGGTGACTGAAGCTTTCTCT.

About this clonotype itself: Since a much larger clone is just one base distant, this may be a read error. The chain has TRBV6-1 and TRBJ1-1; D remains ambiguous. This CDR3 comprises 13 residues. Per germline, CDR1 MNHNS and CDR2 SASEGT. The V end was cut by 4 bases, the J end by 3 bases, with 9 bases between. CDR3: CASSAGLDTEAFF. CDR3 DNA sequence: TGTGCCAGCAGTGCCGGCCTGGACACTGAAGCTTTCTTT.

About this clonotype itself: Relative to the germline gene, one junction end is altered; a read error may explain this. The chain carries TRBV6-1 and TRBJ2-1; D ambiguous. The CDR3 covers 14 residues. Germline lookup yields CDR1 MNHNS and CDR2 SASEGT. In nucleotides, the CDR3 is TGTGCCAGCAGTGAAGGAGTAGGTGTCCACGAGCAGCTCTTC. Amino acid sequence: CASSEGVGVHEQLF.

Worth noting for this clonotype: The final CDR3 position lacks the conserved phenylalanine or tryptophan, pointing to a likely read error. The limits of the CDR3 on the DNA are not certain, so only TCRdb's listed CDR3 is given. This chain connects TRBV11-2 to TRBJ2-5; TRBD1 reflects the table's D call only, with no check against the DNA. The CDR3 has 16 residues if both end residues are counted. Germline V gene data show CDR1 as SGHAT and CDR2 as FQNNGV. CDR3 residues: CASSSRRDRVQETQHL.

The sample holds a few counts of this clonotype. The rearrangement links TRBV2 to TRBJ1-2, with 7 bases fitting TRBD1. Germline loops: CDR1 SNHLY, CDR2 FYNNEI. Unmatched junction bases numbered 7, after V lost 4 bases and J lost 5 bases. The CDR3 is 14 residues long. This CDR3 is CASSAQGIRYGYTF. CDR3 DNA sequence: TGTGCCAGCAGTGCACAGGGGATCCGATATGGCTACACCTTC.

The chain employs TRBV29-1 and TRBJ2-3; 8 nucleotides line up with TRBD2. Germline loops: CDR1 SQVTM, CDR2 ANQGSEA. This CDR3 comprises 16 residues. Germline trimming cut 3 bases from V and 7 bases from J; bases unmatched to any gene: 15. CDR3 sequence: CSVEDPGGVRTYTQYF. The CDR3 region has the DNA TGCAGCGTTGAGGACCCCGGGGGGGTCAGGACATATACGCAGTATTTT.

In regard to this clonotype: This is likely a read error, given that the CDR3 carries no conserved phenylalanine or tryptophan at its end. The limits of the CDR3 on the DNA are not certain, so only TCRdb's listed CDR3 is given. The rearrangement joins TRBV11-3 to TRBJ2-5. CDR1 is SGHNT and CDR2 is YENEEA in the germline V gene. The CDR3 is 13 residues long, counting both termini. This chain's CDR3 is CASSPGLGGTQYS.

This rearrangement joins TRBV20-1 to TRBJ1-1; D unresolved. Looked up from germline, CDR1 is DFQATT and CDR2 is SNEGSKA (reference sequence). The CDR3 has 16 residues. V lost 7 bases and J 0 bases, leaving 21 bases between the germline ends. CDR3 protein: CSVTEVRLLMNTEAFF. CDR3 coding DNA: TGCAGTGTCACCGAGGTCCGACTCCTGATGAACACTGAAGCTTTCTTT.

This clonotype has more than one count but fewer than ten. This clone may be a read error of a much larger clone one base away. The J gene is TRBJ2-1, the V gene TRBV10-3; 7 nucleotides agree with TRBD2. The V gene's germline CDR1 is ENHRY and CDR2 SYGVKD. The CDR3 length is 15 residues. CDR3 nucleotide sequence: TGTGCCATCACCGCTGGGACTACCACTAGAAATGAGCGGTTCTTC. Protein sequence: CAITAGTTTRNERFF.

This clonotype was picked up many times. The CDR3 bases are TGTGCCAGCAGTTTGGCCCCCAGCGCACAACTTACCAAAAACATTCAGTACTTC. Amino acid sequence: CASSLAPSAQLTKNIQYF. The J gene is TRBJ2-4, the V gene TRBV6-2 or TRBV6-3; D unresolved. This CDR3 has 18 amino acids. V was clipped by 4 bases and J by 2 bases, with 21 bases between them. CDR1 and CDR2 (germline): MNHEY, SVGEGT.

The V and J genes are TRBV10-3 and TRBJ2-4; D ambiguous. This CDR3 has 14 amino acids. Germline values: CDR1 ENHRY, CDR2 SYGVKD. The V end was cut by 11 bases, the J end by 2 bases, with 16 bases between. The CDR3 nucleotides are TGTGCCCCTACGTCGAAGGTACCCAAAAACATTCAGTACTTC. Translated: CAPTSKVPKNIQYF.

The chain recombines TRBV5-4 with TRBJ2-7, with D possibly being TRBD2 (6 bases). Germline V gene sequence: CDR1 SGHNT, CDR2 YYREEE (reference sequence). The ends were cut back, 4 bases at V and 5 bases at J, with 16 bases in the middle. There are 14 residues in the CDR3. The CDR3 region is CASSTGRGWDEQYF. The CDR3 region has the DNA TGTGCCAGCAGCACGGGGCGGGGTTGGGACGAGCAGTACTTC. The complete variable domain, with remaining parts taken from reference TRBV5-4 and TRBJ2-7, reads ETGVTQSPTHLIKTRGQQVTLRCSSQSGHNTVSWYQQALGQGPQFIFQYYREEENGRGNFPPRFSGLQFPNYSSELNVNALELDDSALYLCASSTGRGWDEQYFGPGTRLTVT.

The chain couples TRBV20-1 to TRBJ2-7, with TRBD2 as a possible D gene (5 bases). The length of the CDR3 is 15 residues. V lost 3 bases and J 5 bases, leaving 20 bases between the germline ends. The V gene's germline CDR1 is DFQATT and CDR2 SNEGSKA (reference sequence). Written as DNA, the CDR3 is TGCAGTGCTAGGAACCTAGTGGGAGCGTTTCACGAGCAGTACTTC. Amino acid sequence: CSARNLVGAFHEQYF.

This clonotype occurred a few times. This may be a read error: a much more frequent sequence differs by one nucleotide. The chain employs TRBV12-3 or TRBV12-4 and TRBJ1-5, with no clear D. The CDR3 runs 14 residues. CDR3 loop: CASSFSGINQPRHF. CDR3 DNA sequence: TGTGCCAGCAGTTTCTCAGGAATCAATCAGCCCCGGCATTTT.